This T cell receptor beta chain was obtained from a study of blood T cells in healthy people across ages. Findings of the study overall: As age increased, TCR beta diversity per million T cells fell in a roughly linear fashion.

J lost 2 bases, V lost 6 bases, and 7 bases had no gene match. The CDR3 is 16 residues long. A sample-barcoded 5' primer and a J-beta primer mix were used in a second PCR of about 7 to 12 cycles. TCRdb itself ran the 5' RACE reads through MiXCR, one entry per CDR3 protein. The sample shows fewer than 2 million distinct CDR3 sequences, around 40% of them seen only once. On this clonotype: Its antigen is still unknown.

Sequences were obtained from blood. This receptor was identified in a human donor in good health. This sequence joins TRBV12-3 or TRBV12-4 and TRBJ2-5; 12 bases are a match to TRBD2. The CDR3 reads CASRGWTSGEQETQYF. CDR3 nucleotides: TGTGCCAGCAGAGGATGGACTAGCGGGGAGCAAGAGACCCAGTACTTC.